This T cell receptor beta chain was sequenced in a study of blood T cell repertoires in COVID-19. Per the original data handling: Nucleated cell number was recorded as an estimate derived from reference gene primer amplification. Profiled with immunoSEQ multiplex PCR; TCRdb holds only in-frame clones, not every one. For V, J and clone size, that table is used; D and trimming come from the DNA. The sample holds a few hundred thousand clones, about 89% seen once. CDR3 length equals 14 residues. The V and J ends lost 6 bases and 4 bases, in that order; junction bases with no gene match: 8. Germline V CDR1 and CDR2: MNHEY, SVGAGI.

The origin of this receptor is a man aged 18-30 years who had recovered from COVID-19. This chain connects TRBV6-5 to TRBJ1-2; TRBD1 agrees at 7 bases. Sequences were obtained from peripheral blood. The CDR3 spells CASSPTGQIYGYTF. In DNA form, the CDR3 reads TGTGCCAGCAGCCCGACAGGGCAGATCTATGGCTACACCTTC.